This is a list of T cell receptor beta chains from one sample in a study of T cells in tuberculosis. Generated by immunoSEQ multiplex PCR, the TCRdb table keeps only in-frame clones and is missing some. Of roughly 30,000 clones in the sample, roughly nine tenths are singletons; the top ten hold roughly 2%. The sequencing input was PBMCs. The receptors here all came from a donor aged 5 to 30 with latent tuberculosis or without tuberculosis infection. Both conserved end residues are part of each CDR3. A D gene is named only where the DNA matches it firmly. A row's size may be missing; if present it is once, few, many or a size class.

cdr3_nt: TGTGCCAGCAGCGGCGCGTTCTCCGGGGAGCTGTTTTTT
cdr3_aa: CASSGAFSGELFF
v_call: TRBV9
d_call: -
clone_size: few
j_call: TRBJ2-2

cdr3_nt: TGTGCCAGCAGCTTAGTCAACGGGAGAGCGGGCACAGATACGCAGTATTTT
cdr3_aa: CASSLVNGRAGTDTQYF
v_call: TRBV7-8
d_call: -
clone_size: -
j_call: TRBJ2-3

cdr3_nt: TGTGCCAGCAGCGTAGGCGTGACAGCTATGAACACTGAAGCTTTCTTT
cdr3_aa: CASSVGVTAMNTEAFF
v_call: TRBV9
d_call: -
clone_size: -
j_call: TRBJ1-1

cdr3_nt: TGTGCCAGCAGTTACTCGATGCAGGGGCAGGGTGGCTACACCTTC
cdr3_aa: CASSYSMQGQGGYTF
v_call: TRBV6-6
d_call: -
clone_size: -
j_call: TRBJ1-2

cdr3_nt: TGCGCCAGCAGCCCCCATGAGGGGGCGCGGAGGTCCTCTGGAAACACCATATATTTT
cdr3_aa: CASSPHEGARRSSGNTIYF
v_call: TRBV4-1
d_call: TRBD1
clone_size: -
j_call: TRBJ1-3

cdr3_nt: TGCAGCGTTGAAGATACCGGGGGGCTTACCTACGAGCAGTACTTC
cdr3_aa: CSVEDTGGLTYEQYF
v_call: TRBV29-1
d_call: -
clone_size: -
j_call: TRBJ2-7

cdr3_nt: TGTGCCAGCAGTTCGCACGGGACTTTCAATCAGCCCCAGCATTTT
cdr3_aa: CASSSHGTFNQPQHF
v_call: TRBV28
d_call: -
clone_size: -
j_call: TRBJ1-5

cdr3_nt: TGCGCCAGCAGCTTTGGGACAGGGAAACAGCCCCAGCATTTT
cdr3_aa: CASSFGTGKQPQHF
v_call: TRBV5-1
d_call: TRBD1
clone_size: -
j_call: TRBJ1-5

cdr3_nt: TGTGCCAGCAGCTCTGGACTAGCGGGAGCTGAGCAGTACTTC
cdr3_aa: CASSSGLAGAEQYF
v_call: TRBV7-3
d_call: TRBD2
clone_size: once
j_call: TRBJ2-7

cdr3_nt: TGTGCCAGCAGCTTAGAGACAGGGCGCAATCAGCCCCAGCATTTT
cdr3_aa: CASSLETGRNQPQHF
v_call: TRBV7-2
d_call: TRBD1
clone_size: -
j_call: TRBJ1-5

cdr3_nt: TGTGCCAGCAGCTTGCGGACAGGGGGCGGTAATGAAAAACTGTTTTTT
cdr3_aa: CASSLRTGGGNEKLFF
v_call: TRBV5-4
d_call: TRBD1
clone_size: -
j_call: TRBJ1-4

cdr3_nt: TGCAGCATACTTGGGAGGGAGGGGGTCACTTTCCCCGGGGAGCTGTTTTTT
cdr3_aa: CSILGREGVTFPGELFF
v_call: TRBV29-1
d_call: -
clone_size: -
j_call: TRBJ2-2

cdr3_nt: TGTGCCAGCAGTTTCTGGCAGGGACTCACAGATACGCAGTATTTT
cdr3_aa: CASSFWQGLTDTQYF
v_call: TRBV28
d_call: -
clone_size: -
j_call: TRBJ2-3

cdr3_nt: TGTGCCAGCAGTTTAAGGCAGACCGGGTCAGGGCAAGAGACCCAGTACTTC
cdr3_aa: CASSLRQTGSGQETQYF
v_call: TRBV2
d_call: -
clone_size: once
j_call: TRBJ2-5

cdr3_nt: TGTGCCAGCAGCCCCGGTGGGGCCTATACGCAGTATTTT
cdr3_aa: CASSPGGAYTQYF
v_call: TRBV5-4
d_call: -
clone_size: -
j_call: TRBJ2-3

cdr3_nt: TGTGCCAGCAGTCTGTCAGTATCCTACGAGCAGTACTTC
cdr3_aa: CASSLSVSYEQYF
v_call: TRBV27
d_call: -
clone_size: -
j_call: TRBJ2-7